This T cell receptor (beta chain) was captured in a study of cytomegalovirus exposure and HLA in healthy donors. About this clone: The sample holds other DNA sequences that translate to the same CDR3.

CDR1 and CDR2 from the germline V gene are MNHNS and SASEGT. V gave up 6 bases and J gave up 4 bases; unmatched junction bases: 8. This CDR3 has 15 residues. The primer mix had 60 Vbeta and 13 Jbeta primers. Libraries were prepared by immunoSEQ multiplex PCR; TCRdb keeps only in-frame clonotypes and omits some of them. The data contain about 210,000 clones, roughly 82% of them singletons. Specimen: PBMCs. The receptor's source is a man in his forties or fifties in good health and CMV-seropositive. This chain uses TRBV6-1 with TRBJ2-1; the match to TRBD2 covers 8 bases. The DNA for the CDR3 is TGTGCCAGCAGCCCCGGACTAGCCGGGTACAATGAGCAGTTCTTC. It codes for CASSPGLAGYNEQFF.